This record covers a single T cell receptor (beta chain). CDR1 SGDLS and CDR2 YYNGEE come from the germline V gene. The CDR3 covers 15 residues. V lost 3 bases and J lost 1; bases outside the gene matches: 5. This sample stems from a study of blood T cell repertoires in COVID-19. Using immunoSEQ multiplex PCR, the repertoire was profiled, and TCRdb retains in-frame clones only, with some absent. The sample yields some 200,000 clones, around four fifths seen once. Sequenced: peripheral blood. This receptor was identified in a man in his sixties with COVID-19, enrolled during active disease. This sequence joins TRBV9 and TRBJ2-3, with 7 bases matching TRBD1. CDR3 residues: CASSARQGGTDTQYF. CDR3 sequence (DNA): TGTGCCAGCAGCGCCCGACAGGGCGGCACAGATACGCAGTATTTT.